A selection of T cell receptor beta chains follows, all from one sample in a study of response to subunit inactivated influenza vaccine. One entry per CDR3 protein, called by TCRdb with MiXCR from the RT-PCR reads. Of fewer than 600,000 distinct CDR3 sequences in the sample, approximately 7.3% were seen once. The sequenced sample was PBMCs from blood, obtained less than 30 months after vaccination. All receptors come from a man between 50 and 75 years old who received an inactivated influenza vaccine. Each CDR3 is given with its conserved first and last residue.

cdr3_length j_call v_call cdr3_aa
15 TRBJ1-2 TRBV12-3/TRBV12-4 CASSFPEGGSYGYTF
15 TRBJ2-5 TRBV6-5 CASSYSTGDRETQYF
16 TRBJ2-3 TRBV7-8 CASSLALGRGTDTQYF
17 TRBJ2-1 TRBV7-2 CASSIVKLAGGYNEQFF
16 TRBJ2-3 TRBV7-9 CASSWGGRQITDTQYF
16 TRBJ2-1 TRBV29-1 CGVGPGRTGVGNEQFF
14 TRBJ2-5 TRBV5-1 CASSLAEATETQYF
14 TRBJ1-1 TRBV19 CASSPRPPGTEAFF
11 TRBJ2-7 TRBV29-1 CSVKYTYEQYF
18 TRBJ2-1 TRBV9 CASSAPRSGGLPRGEQFF
11 TRBJ1-2 TRBV6-2/TRBV6-3 CASGTGYGYTF
15 TRBJ2-3 TRBV5-6 CASSLVYRSTDTQYF
19 TRBJ2-6 TRBV12-3/TRBV12-4 CASSSDRTKGSTGANVLTF
15 TRBJ2-7 TRBV4-1 CASSQVMAGAREQYF
14 TRBJ1-2 TRBV6-5 CASSYFGGNYGYTF
15 TRBJ1-1 TRBV7-6 CASSSRQGAGTEAFF
15 TRBJ2-2 TRBV5-5 CASSFSGSGTGELFF
15 TRBJ2-5 TRBV2 CASGRQGFNGETQYF
13 TRBJ1-1 TRBV12-3/TRBV12-4 CASSTQRVTEAFF
15 TRBJ1-4 TRBV4-2 CASSQDYTSNEKLFF
14 TRBJ2-3 TRBV5-5 CASSLEISTDTQYF
12 TRBJ2-5 TRBV29-1 CSVEDIGKTQYF
11 TRBJ2-5 TRBV30 CAWRTGETQYF
15 TRBJ2-5 TRBV6-5 CASSSKGRGRETQYF
17 TRBJ2-7 TRBV12-3/TRBV12-4 CASSLLAGGPEYYEQYF
15 TRBJ1-2 TRBV7-2 CASSLDTDKYYGYTF
16 TRBJ2-3 TRBV11-2 CASSLGRLAGTDTQYF
15 TRBJ2-7 TRBV14 CASSQGGLASYEQYF
16 TRBJ2-3 TRBV28 CASSFPSPGGTDTQYF
14 TRBJ2-5 TRBV11-3 CASSQTGAGETQYF
15 TRBJ2-4 TRBV12-3/TRBV12-4 CASSPGQGIRNIQYF
16 TRBJ1-5 TRBV6-5 CASSYLGTGFNQPQHF
14 TRBJ2-3 TRBV5-1 CASKTTGTTDTQYF
18 TRBJ1-3 TRBV11-2 CASSLIAVKVGSGNTIYF
16 TRBJ2-2 TRBV10-3 CAISEGLLANTGELFF
14 TRBJ2-7 TRBV9 CAGSPHLWPYEQYF
16 TRBJ2-1 TRBV3-1 CASSQVRILGSNEQFF